The entry below describes one T cell receptor beta chain. This entry comes from a study of blood T cell repertoires in COVID-19. The wider study: The samples span acute and convalescent COVID-19 from the United States, Italy and Spain.

In the source study's methods: Amplification with reference gene primers provided the estimates of nucleated cell counts. The method was immunoSEQ multiplex PCR; TCRdb's version includes in-frame clones alone and lacks a portion of them. V and J calls and clone size are as listed in that table; D and trimming were resolved from the DNA. The sample shows roughly 130,000 clones, about nine tenths of them seen only once. Germline V CDR1 and CDR2: PRHDT, FYEKMQ (reference sequence). The length of the CDR3 is 14 residues. Trimming pared 6 bases from V and 6 bases from J, leaving 14 bases between. Material: peripheral blood. The clonotype was recovered from a man between 35 and 55 years old with acute or convalescent COVID-19. V usage is TRBV13 and J usage is TRBJ1-4, with D maybe TRBD1 (5 bases). CDR3 nucleotides: TGTGCCAGCAGTCTTGGGGACTGGGATGAAAAACTGTTTTTT. This codes for CASSLGDWDEKLFF.